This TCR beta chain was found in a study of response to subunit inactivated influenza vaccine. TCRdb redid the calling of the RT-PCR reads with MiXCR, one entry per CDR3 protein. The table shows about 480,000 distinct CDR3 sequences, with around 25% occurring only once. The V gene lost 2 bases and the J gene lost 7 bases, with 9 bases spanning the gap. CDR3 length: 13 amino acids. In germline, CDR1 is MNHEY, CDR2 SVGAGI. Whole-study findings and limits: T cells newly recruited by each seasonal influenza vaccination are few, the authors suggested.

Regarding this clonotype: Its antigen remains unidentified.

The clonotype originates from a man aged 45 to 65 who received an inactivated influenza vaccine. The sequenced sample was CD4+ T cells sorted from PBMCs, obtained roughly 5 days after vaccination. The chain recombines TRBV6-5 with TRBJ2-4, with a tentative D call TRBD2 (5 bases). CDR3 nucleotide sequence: TGTGCCAGCAGTTACGTAGGCGGGAACATTCAGTACTTC. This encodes CASSYVGGNIQYF.